This T cell receptor (beta chain) was sequenced during a study of blood T cell repertoires in COVID-19. Study details: Donors in the United States, Italy and Spain gave samples during acute or convalescent COVID-19.

The germline V and J ends were trimmed by 6 bases and 8 bases, with 14 bases remaining between them. The CDR3 sequence is 13 residues long. Generated by immunoSEQ multiplex PCR, the TCRdb table keeps only in-frame clones and is missing some. This table holds 150,000 to 200,000 clones, approximately 91% found once. The sample consisted of peripheral blood. The TCR sequence derives from a man between 65 and 79 years old with active or convalescent COVID-19. V gene TRBV12-3 or TRBV12-4 combines with J gene TRBJ2-1, with D possibly TRBD1 on 6 matching bases. The CDR3 is CASSATRGYEQFF. CDR3 in DNA: TGTGCCAGCAGCGCAACGAGGGGGTATGAGCAGTTCTTC.